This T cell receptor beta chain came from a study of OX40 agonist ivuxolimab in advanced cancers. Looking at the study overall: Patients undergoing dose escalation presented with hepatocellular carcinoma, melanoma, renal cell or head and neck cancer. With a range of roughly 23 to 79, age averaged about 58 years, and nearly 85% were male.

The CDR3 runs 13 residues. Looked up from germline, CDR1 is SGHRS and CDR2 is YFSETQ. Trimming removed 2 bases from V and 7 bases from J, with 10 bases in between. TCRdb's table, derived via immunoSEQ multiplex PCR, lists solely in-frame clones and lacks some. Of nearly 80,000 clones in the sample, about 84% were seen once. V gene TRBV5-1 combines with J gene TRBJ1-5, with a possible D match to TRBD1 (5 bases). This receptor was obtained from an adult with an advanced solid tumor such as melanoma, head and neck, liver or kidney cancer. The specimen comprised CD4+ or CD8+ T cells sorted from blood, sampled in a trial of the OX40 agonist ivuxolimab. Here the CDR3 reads CASSFQGDQPQHF. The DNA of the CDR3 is TGCGCCAGCAGCTTTCAGGGAGACCAGCCCCAGCATTTT.